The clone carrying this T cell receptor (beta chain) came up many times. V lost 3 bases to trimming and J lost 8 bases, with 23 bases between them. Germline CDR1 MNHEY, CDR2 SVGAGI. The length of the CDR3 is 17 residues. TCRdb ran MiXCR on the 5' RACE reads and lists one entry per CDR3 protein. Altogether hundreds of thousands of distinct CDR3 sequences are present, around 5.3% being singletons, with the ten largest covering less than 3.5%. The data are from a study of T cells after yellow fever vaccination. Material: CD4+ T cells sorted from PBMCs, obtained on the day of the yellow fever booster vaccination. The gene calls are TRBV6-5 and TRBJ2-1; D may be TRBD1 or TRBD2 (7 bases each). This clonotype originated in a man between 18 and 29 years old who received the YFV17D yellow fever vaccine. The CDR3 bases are TGTGCCAGCAGTTATCCGCCAGGGGGGGGCCGCACGTATGAGCAGTTCTTC. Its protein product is CASSYPPGGGRTYEQFF.